The clone carrying this T cell receptor (beta chain) was detected a few times. These data are taken from a study of T cells after yellow fever vaccination. CDR3 length: 19 residues. Germline CDR1 LGHNA, CDR2 YSLEER. The junction had 7 bases not matched to a gene; V was cut back by 3 bases and J by 2 bases. One entry per CDR3 protein results from TCRdb running MiXCR on the 5' RACE reads. In the table there are 100,000 to 150,000 distinct CDR3 sequences, more than 6.5% of which are singletons. The source of this sequence is a young man who received the YFV17D yellow fever vaccine. This chain joins TRBV4-3 and TRBJ2-2, with 15 nucleotides matching TRBD2. The sample here was CD4+ T cells sorted from PBMCs, taken 10 days after the first yellow fever vaccination. CDR3 protein: CASSQTGLAGGHNTGELFF. The CDR3 region has the DNA TGCGCCAGCAGCCAGACGGGACTAGCGGGGGGCCATAACACCGGGGAGCTGTTTTTT.